A single sample gave rise to the 29 T cell receptor beta chains below, sequenced in a study of blood T cell repertoires in COVID-19. The table came from immunoSEQ multiplex PCR; TCRdb's copy has only in-frame clones and leaves some out. Here the sample spans over 50,000 clones, around 87% being singletons. Sequencing was performed on peripheral blood. These receptors were taken from a man aged 60 to 75 with acute or convalescent COVID-19.

The J gene is TRBJ1-5, the V gene TRBV28, with TRBD1 as a possible D gene (6 bases). CDR1 is MDHEN, CDR2 SYDVKM, per germline. V was trimmed by 7 bases and J by 7 bases, leaving 17 bases between them. This CDR3 contains 14 residues. CDR3 region: CASTWGQGMQPQHF. CDR3 DNA: TGTGCCAGCACCTGGGGGCAGGGAATGCAGCCCCAGCATTTT.

In DNA, the CDR3 is TGTGCCAGCAGTGATTGGAAGGAGGGCTATGGCTACACCTTC. Protein product: CASSDWKEGYGYTF. The V and J genes are TRBV28 and TRBJ1-2; D not resolved. There are 14 residues in the CDR3. V gave up 5 bases and J gave up 4 bases, with 14 bases separating them. CDR1 is MDHEN, CDR2 SYDVKM, per germline.

The rearrangement links TRBV6-6 to TRBJ2-3; TRBD1 matches 8 bases. V lost 6 bases and J lost 1; bases outside the gene matches: 9. Germline V gene lookup returns CDR1 MNHNY and CDR2 SVGAGI (reference sequence). The CDR3 totals 16 residues. The CDR3: CASSSGTGHRTDTQYF. CDR3 coding DNA: TGTGCCAGCAGCTCCGGGACAGGACATCGCACAGATACGCAGTATTTT.

The V gene is TRBV6-6, the J gene TRBJ1-2; 12 nucleotides line up with TRBD1. Germline-derived CDR1 and CDR2 are MNHNY and SVGAGI (reference sequence). With V trimmed by 0 bases and J by 7 bases, 3 bases remained unmatched. This CDR3 is built from 15 residues. As DNA, the CDR3 is TGTGCCAGCAGTTACTCGGGACAGGGGGCAAGTGGCTACACCTTC. Translating it yields CASSYSGQGASGYTF.

This chain links TRBV7-8 with TRBJ1-1, with 8 bases matching TRBD1. Per germline, CDR1 SGHVS and CDR2 FQNEAQ. The ends lost 3 bases at V and 3 bases at J; junction bases unmatched: 6. The CDR3 length is 15 residues. The CDR3 spells CASSLGQEIHTEAFF. The CDR3 nucleotides are TGTGCCAGCAGCTTGGGACAGGAGATTCACACTGAAGCTTTCTTT.

This CDR3 reads CASTETGTGEGEQYF. The CDR3 bases are TGTGCCAGTACCGAGACCGGGACAGGGGAAGGCGAGCAGTACTTC. The V call is TRBV19, the J call TRBJ2-7; 10 bases are a match to TRBD1. Germline V CDR1 and CDR2: LNHDA, SQIVND (reference sequence). The length of the CDR3 is 15 residues. V trimming: 7 bases; J trimming: 6 bases; junction bases outside the gene matches: 12.

The chain has TRBV5-4 and TRBJ2-3, with 7 bases lining up with TRBD2. The germline V gene encodes CDR1 SGHNT and CDR2 YYREEE (reference sequence). The CDR3 totals 16 residues. After removal of 0 bases from V and 0 bases from J, the junction contained 4 bases not matched to a gene. The CDR3 DNA sequence: TGTGCCAGCAGCTTGGGCGCTAGCGGTAGCACAGATACGCAGTATTTT. Encoded protein: CASSLGASGSTDTQYF.

The chain has TRBV5-4 and TRBJ1-3; D is perhaps TRBD1 (5 bases). Trimming cost V 2 bases and J 4 bases, with 28 bases left between them. CDR3 size: 20 residues. CDR1 and CDR2 from the germline V gene are SGHNT and YYREEE (reference sequence). The CDR3 sequence is CASSFGRFDGSLGGGNTIYF. For the CDR3, the DNA is TGTGCCAGCAGCTTTGGGAGATTCGACGGATCTCTCGGGGGAGGAAACACCATATATTTT.

A few counts support this clone. J is TRBJ1-5 and V is TRBV7-8; 7 nucleotides agree with TRBD1. CDR3 size: 13 residues. V lost 6 bases and J lost 4; bases outside the gene matches: 3. Germline loops: CDR1 SGHVS, CDR2 FQNEAQ. This CDR3 is CASSRDSNQPQHF. The CDR3 DNA is TGTGCCAGCAGTCGGGACAGTAATCAGCCCCAGCATTTT.

The chain carries TRBV10-2 and TRBJ2-3, with 8 bases lining up with TRBD2. CDR1 and CDR2 (germline): WSHSY, SAAADI. V lost 0 bases to trimming and J lost 5 bases; unmatched junction nucleotides: 10. This CDR3 has 17 amino acids. CDR3 residues: CASSESYHGGAGDTQYF. The CDR3 bases are TGCGCCAGCAGTGAGTCTTATCACGGGGGGGCCGGAGATACGCAGTATTTT.

The chain is built from TRBV27 and TRBJ1-2; 7 nucleotides agree with TRBD1. Trimming removed 6 bases from V and 7 bases from J; junction bases left unmatched: 5. Germline loops: CDR1 MNHEY, CDR2 SMNVEV (reference sequence). CDR3 size: 12 residues. The CDR3 loop reads CASSTTGSGYTF. The CDR3, as DNA: TGTGCCAGCAGCACGACAGGGAGTGGCTACACCTTC.

This rearrangement joins TRBV6-5 to TRBJ1-6; D unclear. V was clipped by 1 base and J by 7 bases, with 11 bases between them. Germline values: CDR1 MNHEY, CDR2 SVGAGI. There are 15 residues in the CDR3. CDR3 DNA: TGTGCCAGCAGTTACTATGACGACGGGAATTCACCCCTCCACTTT. Its translation: CASSYYDDGNSPLHF.

The chain couples TRBV14 to TRBJ2-3, with a tentative D call TRBD1 (5 bases). V was pared by 2 bases and J by 6 bases, with 15 bases between. Germline lookup yields CDR1 SGHDN and CDR2 FVKESK. The CDR3 extends over 15 amino acids. The CDR3 loop is CASSQNRPGVDTQYF. DNA for the CDR3: TGTGCCAGCAGCCAAAACAGGCCGGGCGTGGATACGCAGTATTTT. Based on the CDR3 plus reference TRBV14 and TRBJ2-3, the full variable domain is EAGVTQFPSHSVIEKGQTVTLRCDPISGHDNLYWYRRVMGKEIKFLLHFVKESKQDESGMPNNRFLAERTGGTYSTLKVQPAELEDSGVYFCASSQNRPGVDTQYFGPGTRLTVL.

The CDR3 is CASSAGESYGYTF. CDR3 coding DNA: TGTGCCAGCAGCGCAGGGGAGTCCTATGGCTACACCTTC. V gene TRBV9 combines with J gene TRBJ1-2; maybe TRBD1 (6 bases). Germline lookup yields CDR1 SGDLS and CDR2 YYNGEE. V lost 3 bases and J lost 4, with 10 bases in between. CDR3 length equals 13 residues.

This clone was recorded a few times. This sequence joins TRBV7-9 and TRBJ1-2, with a weak D call TRBD1 (5 bases). From germline, CDR1 is SEHNR and CDR2 FQNEAQ (reference sequence). V was trimmed by 7 bases and J by 2 bases, leaving 11 bases between them. The CDR3 loop spans 13 amino acids. The CDR3 is CASNADSNYGYTF. DNA for the CDR3: TGTGCCAGCAACGCCGACAGCAACTATGGCTACACCTTC.

The J gene is TRBJ1-6, the V gene TRBV7-2; 9 bases line up with TRBD1. The V segment lost 3 bases and the J segment 9 bases; nucleotides outside the gene matches: 9. The CDR3 is made up of 16 amino acids. The germline V gene has CDR1 SGHTA and CDR2 FQGNSA. This chain's CDR3 is CASSFDPGQGGSPLHF. DNA of the CDR3: TGTGCCAGCAGCTTCGACCCGGGACAGGGTGGTTCACCCCTCCACTTT.

The genes are TRBV11-2 and TRBJ2-2; 15 nucleotides match TRBD2. The CDR3 is 19 residues long. From germline, CDR1 is SGHAT and CDR2 FQNNGV. J gave up 6 bases and V 5 bases, and 13 bases lay outside the gene matches. CDR3 region: CASSLRTSGGASFAGELFF. The CDR3 DNA is TGTGCCAGCAGCCTCCGGACTAGCGGGGGGGCATCTTTCGCCGGGGAGCTGTTTTTT.

This chain connects TRBV29-1 to TRBJ2-3, with D possibly TRBD1 on 6 matching bases. The CDR3 length is 12 residues. Germline-derived CDR1 and CDR2 are SQVTM and ANQGSEA. V shed 3 bases and J shed 4 bases, with 8 bases lying between them. CDR3 bases: TGCAGCGTTGACAGGGGAGCAGATACGCAGTATTTT. As protein: CSVDRGADTQYF.

The chain uses TRBV4-3 and TRBJ1-3; the match to TRBD1 covers 7 bases. The CDR3 loop spans 18 amino acids. After removal of 3 bases from V and 2 bases from J, the junction contained 13 bases not matched to a gene. Germline CDR1 is LGHNA and CDR2 is YSLEER. The CDR3 reads CASSHEGAGQGAGNTIYF. CDR3 DNA: TGCGCCAGCAGCCACGAGGGGGCTGGGCAGGGGGCTGGAAACACCATATATTTT.

The chain couples TRBV12-3 or TRBV12-4 to TRBJ1-3, with D unclear. The V gene lost 9 bases and the J gene lost 0 bases, with 6 bases spanning the gap. The CDR3 has 12 amino acids. The DNA of the CDR3 is TGTGCCAGTCGCAGCTCTGGAAACACCATATATTTT. Its protein is CASRSSGNTIYF.

J is TRBJ2-7 and V is TRBV3-1 (or the pseudogene TRBV3-2), with 9 bases lining up with TRBD2. Germline CDR1 and CDR2: LGHDT and YNNKEL (reference sequence). The trim removed 3 bases at V and 3 bases at J, leaving 12 bases unmatched. CDR3 size: 17 residues. CDR3 DNA sequence: TGTGCCAGCAGCCATTCGGATAGCGGGGGACAACACTACGAGCAGTACTTC. Translation gives CASSHSDSGGQHYEQYF.

The rearrangement uses TRBV9 and TRBJ1-1, with D perhaps TRBD1 (6 bases). The CDR3 extends over 16 amino acids. The germline gives CDR1 SGDLS, CDR2 YYNGEE. V was clipped by 0 bases and J by 0 bases, with 12 bases between them. The CDR3 nucleotides read TGTGCCAGCAGCGTAGAAGGGGGGGCGGTGAACACTGAAGCTTTCTTT. It yields the protein CASSVEGGAVNTEAFF. The full variable domain, rest sourced from reference TRBV9 and TRBJ1-1, is DSGVTQTPKHLITATGQRVTLRCSPRSGDLSVYWYQQSLDQGLQFLIQYYNGEERAKGNILERFSAQQFPDLHSELNLSSLELGDSALYFCASSVEGGAVNTEAFFGQGTRLTVV.

This clone has ten or more counts. The V gene is TRBV5-1, the J gene TRBJ1-3, with 8 bases that match TRBD1. This CDR3 has 15 residues. Germline V gene lookup returns CDR1 SGHRS and CDR2 YFSETQ. V trimming: 1 base; J trimming: 0 bases; junction bases outside the gene matches: 0. This CDR3 is CASSLTGGSGNTIYF. CDR3 sequence (DNA): TGCGCCAGCAGCTTGACAGGGGGCTCTGGAAACACCATATATTTT.

The V and J genes are TRBV6-6 and TRBJ2-3; 8 nucleotides match TRBD2. There are 14 residues in the CDR3. Looked up from germline, CDR1 is MNHNY and CDR2 is SVGAGI (reference sequence). The junction had 2 bases not matched to a gene; V was cut back by 4 bases and J by 2 bases. CDR3: CASSWTSITDTQYF. CDR3 in DNA: TGTGCCAGCAGTTGGACTAGCATCACAGATACGCAGTATTTT.

The CDR3 sequence is CASSQSPFGGFF. CDR3 bases: TGTGCCAGCAGCCAATCACCCTTTGGAGGGTTCTTC. The chain combines TRBV12-3 or TRBV12-4 with TRBJ2-1, with D possibly matching TRBD2 (5 bases). The length of the CDR3 is 12 residues. V gave up 6 bases and J gave up 15 bases, with 18 bases separating them.

The V gene is TRBV27, the J gene TRBJ1-4; TRBD1 matches 8 bases. CDR1 and CDR2 from the germline V gene are MNHEY and SMNVEV (reference sequence). The ends lost 6 bases at V and 8 bases at J; junction bases unmatched: 8. The CDR3 has 14 residues. This CDR3 is CASSGQGSEEKLFF. The CDR3 DNA follows: TGTGCCAGCAGCGGACAGGGCAGCGAGGAAAAACTGTTTTTT.

V is TRBV19 and J is TRBJ1-4; a weak D match, TRBD1 (6 bases). The V and J ends lost 3 bases and 6 bases respectively, with 14 bases between them. Germline V gene lookup returns CDR1 LNHDA and CDR2 SQIVND (reference sequence). The CDR3 has 15 amino acids. CDR3 sequence reads: CASSIGTGSDEKLFF. The CDR3 bases are TGTGCCAGTAGTATTGGAACAGGGAGTGATGAAAAACTGTTTTTT.

V usage is TRBV18 and J usage is TRBJ2-5; TRBD1 agrees at 8 bases. CDR3 length equals 13 residues. Unmatched junction bases numbered 6, after V lost 5 bases and J lost 7 bases. Per the germline V gene, CDR1 is KGHSH and CDR2 is LQKENI. CDR3 coding DNA: TGTGCCAGCTCAGCAGGGGGCGCAGGGACCCAGTACTTC. Translation gives CASSAGGAGTQYF.

The rearrangement joins TRBV28 to TRBJ1-1, with D uncertain. This CDR3 spans 14 amino acids. Trimming cost V 2 bases and J 1 base, with 8 bases left between them. Looked up from germline, CDR1 is MDHEN and CDR2 is SYDVKM. The CDR3 region is CASSLGQSNTEAFF. CDR3 coding DNA: TGTGCCAGCAGTTTAGGGCAGTCGAACACTGAAGCTTTCTTT.